The source of this T cell receptor (beta chain) is a study of cytomegalovirus exposure and HLA in healthy donors. About the research overall: Roughly 170 million T cells yielded some 120 million unique TCR beta sequences in earlier analysis. Unique TCRs from HLA-typed donors, 65 million to 85 million of them, were held in an early data release. Study conclusions and caveats: Most TCR sequences were uncommon, yet certain public TCRs appeared in many donors. Further analysis, carried out later, found HLA-associated TCR beta chains more clonally expanded than equally common other chains.

Only a few counts were recorded for this clone. Its antigen is currently unknown. PCR involved 60 Vbeta and 13 Jbeta primers. Sequencing used immunoSEQ multiplex PCR; TCRdb keeps in-frame clones, though not all of them. Of under 75,000 clones in the sample, about 67% were seen once. The sample comprised PBMCs. The receptor's source is a human donor in good health.

The DNA for the CDR3 is TGTGCCAGCAGCTTAGTCTACGGACACGATCAGCCCCAGCATTTT. Translated, it gives CASSLVYGHDQPQHF. This chain uses TRBV7-2 with TRBJ1-5; D might be TRBD1 (5 bases). The CDR3 is 15 residues long. CDR1 and CDR2 (germline): SGHTA, FQGNSA. V was shortened by 1 base and J by 5 bases, with 12 bases between the two germline ends.